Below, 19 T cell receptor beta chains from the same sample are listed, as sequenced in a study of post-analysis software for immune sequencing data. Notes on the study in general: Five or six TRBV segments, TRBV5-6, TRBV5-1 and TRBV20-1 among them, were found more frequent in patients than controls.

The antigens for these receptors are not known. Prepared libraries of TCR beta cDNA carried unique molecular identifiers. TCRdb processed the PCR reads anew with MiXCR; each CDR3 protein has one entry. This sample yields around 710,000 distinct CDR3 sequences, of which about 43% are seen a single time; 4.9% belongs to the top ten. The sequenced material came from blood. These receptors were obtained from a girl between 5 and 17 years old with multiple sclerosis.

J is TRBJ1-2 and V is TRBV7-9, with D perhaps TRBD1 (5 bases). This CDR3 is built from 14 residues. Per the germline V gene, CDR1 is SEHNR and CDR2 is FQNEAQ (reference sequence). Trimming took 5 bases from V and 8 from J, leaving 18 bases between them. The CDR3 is CASSGADRRWGYTF. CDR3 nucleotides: TGTGCCAGCAGCGGGGCCGATCGTAGGTGGGGCTACACCTTC.

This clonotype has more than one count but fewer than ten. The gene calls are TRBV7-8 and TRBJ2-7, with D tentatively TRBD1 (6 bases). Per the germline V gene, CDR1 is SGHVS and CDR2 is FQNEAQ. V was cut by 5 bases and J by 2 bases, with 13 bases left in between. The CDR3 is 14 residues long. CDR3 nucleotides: TGTGCCAGCAGCCCCTACACAGGGACCTACGAGCAGTACTTC. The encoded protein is CASSPYTGTYEQYF.

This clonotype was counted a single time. The CDR3 loop is CATSEAFSGRAGNTQYF. The CDR3 DNA is TGTGCCACCAGCGAAGCTTTTAGCGGGAGGGCCGGAAATACGCAGTATTTT. The chain combines TRBV15 with TRBJ2-3; 11 nucleotides match TRBD2. The germline V gene has CDR1 LNHNV and CDR2 YYDKDF (reference sequence). The CDR3 has 17 amino acids. After removal of 5 bases from V and 7 bases from J, the junction contained 14 bases not matched to a gene.

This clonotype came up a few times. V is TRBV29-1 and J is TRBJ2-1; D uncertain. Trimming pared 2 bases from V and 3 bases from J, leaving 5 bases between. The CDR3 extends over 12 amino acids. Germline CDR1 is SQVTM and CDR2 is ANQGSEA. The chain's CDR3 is CSVEMIYNEQFF. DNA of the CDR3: TGCAGCGTTGAAATGATCTACAATGAGCAGTTCTTC.

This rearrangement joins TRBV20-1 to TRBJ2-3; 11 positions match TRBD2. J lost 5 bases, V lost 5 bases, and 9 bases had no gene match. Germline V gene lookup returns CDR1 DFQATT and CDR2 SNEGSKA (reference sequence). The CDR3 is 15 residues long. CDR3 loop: CSASLAGGPGDTQYF. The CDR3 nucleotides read TGCAGTGCTTCATTAGCGGGAGGGCCCGGAGATACGCAGTATTTT.

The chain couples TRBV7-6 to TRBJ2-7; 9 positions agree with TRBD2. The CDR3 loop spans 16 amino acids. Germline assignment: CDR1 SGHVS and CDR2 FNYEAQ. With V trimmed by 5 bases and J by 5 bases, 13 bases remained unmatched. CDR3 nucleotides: TGTGCCAGCAGCCTAGGATCAGCGGGAGGCGTCCACGAGCAGTACTTC. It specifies CASSLGSAGGVHEQYF. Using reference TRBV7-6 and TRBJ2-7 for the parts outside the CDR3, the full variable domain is GAGVSQSPRYKVTKRGQDVALRCDPISGHVSLYWYRQALGQGPEFLTYFNYEAQQDKSGLPNDRFSAERPEGSISTLTIQRTEQRDSAMYRCASSLGSAGGVHEQYFGPGTRLTVT.

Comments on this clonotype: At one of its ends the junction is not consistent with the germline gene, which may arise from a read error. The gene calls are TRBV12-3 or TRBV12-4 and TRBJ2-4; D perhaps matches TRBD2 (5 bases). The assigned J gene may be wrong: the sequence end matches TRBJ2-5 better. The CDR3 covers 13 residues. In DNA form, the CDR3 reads TGTGTCAGCAGCCCTGTCCGGGGAGAGACCCAGTACTTC. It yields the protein CVSSPVRGETQYF.

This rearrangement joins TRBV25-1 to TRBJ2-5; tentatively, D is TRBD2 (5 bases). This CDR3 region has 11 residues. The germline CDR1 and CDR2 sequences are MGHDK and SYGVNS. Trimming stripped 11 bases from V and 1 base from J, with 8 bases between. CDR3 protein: CAGEIQETQYF. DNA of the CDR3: TGTGCCGGGGAGATCCAAGAGACCCAGTACTTC.

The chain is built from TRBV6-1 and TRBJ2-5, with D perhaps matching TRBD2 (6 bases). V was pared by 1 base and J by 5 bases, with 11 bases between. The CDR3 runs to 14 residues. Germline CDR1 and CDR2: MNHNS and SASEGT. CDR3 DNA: TGTGCCAGCAGTGAAGAAGCGGGCAGGGAGACCCAGTACTTC. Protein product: CASSEEAGRETQYF.

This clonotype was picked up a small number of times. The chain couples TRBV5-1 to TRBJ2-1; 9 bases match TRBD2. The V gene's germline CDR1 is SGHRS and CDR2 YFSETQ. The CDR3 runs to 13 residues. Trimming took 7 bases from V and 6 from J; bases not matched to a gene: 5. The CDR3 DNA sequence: TGCGCCAGCGGATTTAGCGGGAGCAATGAGCAGTTCTTC. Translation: CASGFSGSNEQFF.

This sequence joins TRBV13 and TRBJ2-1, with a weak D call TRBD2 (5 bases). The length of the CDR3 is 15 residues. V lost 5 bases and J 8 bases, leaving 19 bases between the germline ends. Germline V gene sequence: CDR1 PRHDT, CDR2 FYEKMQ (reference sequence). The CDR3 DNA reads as TGTGCCAGCAGCCCGCGCGGCGTCCCAGCGGATGAGCAGTTCTTC. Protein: CASSPRGVPADEQFF.

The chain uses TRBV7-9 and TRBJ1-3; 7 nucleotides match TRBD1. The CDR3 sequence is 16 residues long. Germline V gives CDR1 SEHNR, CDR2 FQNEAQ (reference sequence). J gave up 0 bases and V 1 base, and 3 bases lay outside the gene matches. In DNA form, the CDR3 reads TGTGCCAGCAGCTTAGGAGACAGGGTCTCTGGAAACACCATATATTTT. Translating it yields CASSLGDRVSGNTIYF. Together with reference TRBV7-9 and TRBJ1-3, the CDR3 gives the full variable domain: DTGVSQNPRHKITKRGQNVTFRCDPISEHNRLYWYRQTLGQGPEFLTYFQNEAQLEKSRLLSDRFSAERPKGSFSTLEIQRTEQGDSAMYLCASSLGDRVSGNTIYFGEGSWLTVV.

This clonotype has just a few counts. Here the CDR3 reads CASSLGLKQPQHF. CDR3 DNA: TGTGCCAGCAGCTTAGGACTAAAACAGCCCCAGCATTTT. This sequence joins TRBV7-9 and TRBJ1-5; unclear D gene. This CDR3 region has 13 residues. Germline assignment: CDR1 SEHNR and CDR2 FQNEAQ (reference sequence). V was cut by 1 base and J by 7 bases, with 8 bases left in between.

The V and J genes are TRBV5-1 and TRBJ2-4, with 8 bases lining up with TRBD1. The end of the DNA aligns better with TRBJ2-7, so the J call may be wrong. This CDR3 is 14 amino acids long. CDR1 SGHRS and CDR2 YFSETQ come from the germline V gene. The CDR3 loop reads CASSNGQGWYEQYF. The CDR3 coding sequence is TGCGCCAGCAGCAACGGACAGGGTTGGTACGAGCAGTACTTC.

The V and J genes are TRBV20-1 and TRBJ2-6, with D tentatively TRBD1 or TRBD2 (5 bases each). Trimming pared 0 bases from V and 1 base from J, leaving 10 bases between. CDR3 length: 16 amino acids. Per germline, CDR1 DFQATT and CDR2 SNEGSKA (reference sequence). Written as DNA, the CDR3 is TGCAGTGCTAGAGACCGGGGCCCGTCTGGGGCCAACGTCCTGACTTTC. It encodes CSARDRGPSGANVLTF.

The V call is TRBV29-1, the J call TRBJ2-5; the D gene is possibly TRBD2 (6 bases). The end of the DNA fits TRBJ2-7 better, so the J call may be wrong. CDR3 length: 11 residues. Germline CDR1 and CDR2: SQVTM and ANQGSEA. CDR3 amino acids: CSVRGSNEQYF. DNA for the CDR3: TGCAGCGTCCGGGGGAGCAACGAGCAGTACTTC.

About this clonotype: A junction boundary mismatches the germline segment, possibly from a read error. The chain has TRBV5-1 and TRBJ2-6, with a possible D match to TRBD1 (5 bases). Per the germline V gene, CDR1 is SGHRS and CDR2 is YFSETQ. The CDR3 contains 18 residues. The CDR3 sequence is CVSSLFGQGLPEANVLTF. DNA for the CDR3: TGCGTCAGCAGCTTGTTTGGGCAGGGTCTCCCGGAGGCCAACGTCCTGACTTTC.

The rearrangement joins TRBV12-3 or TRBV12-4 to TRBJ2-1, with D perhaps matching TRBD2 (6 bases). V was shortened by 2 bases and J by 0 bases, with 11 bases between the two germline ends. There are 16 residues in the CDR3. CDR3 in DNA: TGTGCCAGCAGTTTATGGGGGGTCCGCTCCTACAATGAGCAGTTCTTC. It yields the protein CASSLWGVRSYNEQFF.

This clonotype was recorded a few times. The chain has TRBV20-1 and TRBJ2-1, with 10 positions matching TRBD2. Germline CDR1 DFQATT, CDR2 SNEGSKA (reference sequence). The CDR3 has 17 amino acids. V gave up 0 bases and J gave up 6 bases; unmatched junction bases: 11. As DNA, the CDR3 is TGCAGTGCTAGAGATCGAAACGGAGCGGGAGGGCTCAATGAGCAGTTCTTC. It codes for CSARDRNGAGGLNEQFF.